This T cell receptor (beta chain) was profiled in a study of blood T cell repertoires in COVID-19. Turning to the study itself: The United States, Italy and Spain were the sources of the acute and convalescent COVID-19 samples. Sample material is recorded as cDNA or gDNA derived from T cells, B-cell-depleted T cells, or PBMCs.

Using immunoSEQ multiplex PCR, the repertoire was profiled, and TCRdb retains in-frame clones only, with some absent. The top ten clones hold about 5.6% of a sample with more than 110,000 clones, around 87% of them seen once. Trimming removed 4 bases from V and 3 bases from J; junction bases left unmatched: 11. Germline CDR1 reads MGHRA; CDR2 reads YSYEKL. The CDR3 length is 17 residues. Sequenced input: peripheral blood. V gene TRBV4-1 combines with J gene TRBJ2-5, with 10 bases identical to TRBD2. The sequence was collected from a human donor in a cohort sampled during active COVID-19. CDR3 protein: CASSRGTSGEREETQYF. The CDR3, as DNA: TGCGCCAGCAGCCGCGGTACTAGCGGGGAGCGGGAAGAGACCCAGTACTTC.